The clone carrying this T cell receptor beta chain occurred many times. What it recognizes is unknown. The sample belongs to a study of T cells in Graves' hyperthyroidism and ophthalmopathy. RNA transcripts served as the template for amplifying TCR beta CDR3 regions. A first-round RT-PCR of the TCR CDR3 used the HTBI primer set. TCRdb passed the multiplex PCR reads through MiXCR, listing each CDR3 protein once. The sample yields approximately 400,000 distinct CDR3 sequences, roughly 25% seen once. Exclusion followed for patients with uncontrolled infection, other autoimmune disease, pregnancy or lactation. Diagnosis relied on clinical symptoms, serum thyroxine and TRAb, thyroid ultrasound and orbital computed tomography. Whole-study findings and limits: Ophthalmopathy cases were set apart from stable hyperthyroidism by a 13 V-J model.

The germline CDR1 and CDR2 sequences are SGHDN and FVKESK. The CDR3 runs 15 residues. V shed 1 base, J shed 2 bases, and the junction held 5 bases outside the gene matches. This TCR was recovered from a man in his fifties or sixties with Graves' hyperthyroidism. Source material: blood. The chain employs TRBV14 and TRBJ2-7, with 7 nucleotides matching TRBD2. The CDR3 bases are TGTGCCAGCAGCCAAGCACTAGCGCCTACCTACGAGCAGTACTTC. Translating it yields CASSQALAPTYEQYF.